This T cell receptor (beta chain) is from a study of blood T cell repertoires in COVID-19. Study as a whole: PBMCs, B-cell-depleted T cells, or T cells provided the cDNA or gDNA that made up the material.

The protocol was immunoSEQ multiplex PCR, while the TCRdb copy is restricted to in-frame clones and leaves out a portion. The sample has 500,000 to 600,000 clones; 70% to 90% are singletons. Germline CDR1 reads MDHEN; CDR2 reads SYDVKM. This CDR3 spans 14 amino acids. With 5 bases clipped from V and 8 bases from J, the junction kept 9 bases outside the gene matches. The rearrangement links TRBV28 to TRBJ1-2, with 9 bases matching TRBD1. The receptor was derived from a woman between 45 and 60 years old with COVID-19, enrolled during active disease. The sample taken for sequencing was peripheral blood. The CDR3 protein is CASSDGQGLGGYTF. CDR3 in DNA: TGTGCCAGCAGTGACGGACAGGGGCTAGGAGGCTACACCTTC.